The TCR beta chain described here comes from a study of cytomegalovirus exposure and HLA in healthy donors. General study results and limits: Most observed TCR sequences were rare, whereas some public TCRs were detected in many donors.

With 4 bases removed from V and 2 bases from J, the gap between germline ends came to 8 bases. This CDR3 region has 12 residues. CDR1 and CDR2 (germline): GTSNPN, SVGIG (reference sequence). Points on this clone: The antigen remains undetermined.

Sequenced by immunoSEQ multiplex PCR; TCRdb stores in-frame clones only, minus some. Found here are tens of thousands of clones, approximately 97% of them singletons; the top ten hold around 1.5%. The J gene is TRBJ1-1, the V gene TRBV30; the D gene is possibly TRBD1 (6 bases). This TCR was sampled from a woman aged 18-29 years in good health and CMV-seropositive. The sample taken for sequencing was PBMCs. This chain's CDR3 is CAWIRGNTEAFF. In DNA, the CDR3 is TGTGCCTGGATCAGGGGTAACACTGAAGCTTTCTTT.